This TCR beta chain came from a study of T-cell reconstitution after alpha-beta-depleted transplantation in children. Molecular barcoding with unique molecular identifiers was used for the TCRbeta library. Each CDR3 protein is one row after TCRdb ran MiXCR on the PCR reads. The repertoire holds 600,000 to 700,000 distinct CDR3 sequences, with around 16% as singletons. Trimming took 3 bases from V and 7 from J; bases not matched to a gene: 8. CDR3 length equals 16 residues. Germline CDR1 SGHTA, CDR2 FQGNSA. The receptor's source is a human donor who donated a stem cell graft to a child with acute myeloid leukemia. This chain uses TRBV7-2 with TRBJ1-6, with 8 bases fitting TRBD1. The sample consisted of PBMCs from the stem cell graft donor, taken from the stem cell graft. The chain's CDR3 is CASSLNPRGQNSPLHF. CDR3 sequence (DNA): TGTGCCAGCAGCTTGAACCCCAGGGGGCAGAATTCACCCCTCCACTTT.